Shown below are 4 T cell receptor beta chains from a single sample sequenced in a study of blood T cells in healthy people across ages. The second PCR ran about 6 to 11 cycles with a sample-barcoded 5' primer and J-beta primers. TCRdb re-analysed the 5' RACE reads in MiXCR, keeping a single row per CDR3 protein. The sample records 910,000 or so distinct CDR3 sequences, about 53% being singletons. Sequences were obtained from blood. The receptor source for this set is a woman aged 55 to 70 in good health.

The rearrangement links TRBV20-1 to TRBJ2-4, with D possibly being TRBD1 or TRBD2 (5 bases each). The assigned J gene may be wrong: the sequence end matches TRBJ2-7 better. Germline V gene sequence: CDR1 DFQATT, CDR2 SNEGSKA (reference sequence). This CDR3 contains 14 residues. Here the CDR3 reads CSARGPGLSREQYF. In DNA, the CDR3 is TGCAGTGCTAGGGGACCGGGTCTCTCACGCGAGCAGTACTTC.

The genes are TRBV4-1 and TRBJ2-7; D may be TRBD1 (5 bases). With 0 bases removed from V and 3 bases from J, the gap between germline ends came to 15 bases. This CDR3 comprises 16 residues. From germline, CDR1 is MGHRA and CDR2 YSYEKL. The CDR3 region has the DNA TGCGCCAGCAGCCAAGATGGAACAGGAGCTGTCTACGAGCAGTACTTC. Amino acids: CASSQDGTGAVYEQYF.

V usage is TRBV27 and J usage is TRBJ2-7; D perhaps matches TRBD2 (7 bases). The CDR3 is 14 residues long. Trimming removed 3 bases from V and 5 bases from J, with 14 bases in between. In germline, CDR1 is MNHEY, CDR2 SMNVEV (reference sequence). The CDR3 loop is CASSFGRGGDEQYF. The CDR3 DNA sequence: TGTGCCAGCAGTTTCGGGAGAGGGGGGGACGAGCAGTACTTC.

This chain uses TRBV9 with TRBJ2-3; 7 bases map to TRBD1. With V trimmed by 1 base and J by 0 bases, 11 bases remained unmatched. The CDR3 spans 18 residues. Germline-derived CDR1 and CDR2 are SGDLS and YYNGEE. In DNA form, the CDR3 reads TGTGCCAGCAGCGTAAGTGTGGCAGGGGGTCTTAGCACAGATACGCAGTATTTT. It codes for CASSVSVAGGLSTDTQYF.